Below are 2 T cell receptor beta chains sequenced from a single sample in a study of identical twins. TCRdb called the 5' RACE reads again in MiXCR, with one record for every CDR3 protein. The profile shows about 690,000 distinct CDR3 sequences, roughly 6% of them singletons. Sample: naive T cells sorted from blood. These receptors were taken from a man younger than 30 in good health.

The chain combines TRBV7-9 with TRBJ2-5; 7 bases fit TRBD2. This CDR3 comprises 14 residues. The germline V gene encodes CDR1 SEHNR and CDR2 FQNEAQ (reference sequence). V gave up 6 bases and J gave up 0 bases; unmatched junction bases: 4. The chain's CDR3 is CASSASGNQETQYF. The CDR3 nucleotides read TGTGCCAGCAGTGCGAGCGGGAACCAAGAGACCCAGTACTTC.

CDR3 sequence reads: CASSPPQGPYEQYF. CDR3 in DNA: TGTGCCAGCAGTCCACCCCAGGGCCCCTACGAGCAGTACTTC. This sequence joins TRBV6-1 and TRBJ2-7; D may be TRBD1 (5 bases). The CDR3 is 14 amino acids. The V and J ends lost 5 bases and 2 bases respectively, with 13 bases between them. CDR1 is MNHNS and CDR2 is SASEGT in the germline V gene.